Listed below are T cell receptor beta chains from one sample, sequenced in a study of TIL therapy for anti-PD-1-resistant metastatic lung cancer. TCRdb's copy holds only in-frame clones and misses some; the assay was immunoSEQ multiplex PCR. This table holds roughly 9,800 clones, around 54% found once. The material sequenced was tumor tissue, taken at baseline. All receptors come from a person between 30 and 79 years old with non-small cell lung cancer. CDR3s include the opening cysteine and the closing phenylalanine or tryptophan. D genes are given only for firm matches. The size entry is marked missing in some rows and otherwise reads once, few, many or a size class.

d_gene,j_gene,abundance,v_gene,CDR3nt,CDR3aa
NA,TRBJ1-5,once,TRBV2,TGTGCCAGCAGTGATTCGCAATTAGTAAGGGGTCGGCAGCCCCAGCATTTT,CASSDSQLVRGRQPQHF
NA,TRBJ2-7,once,TRBV11-2,TGTGCCAGCAGCTTTTGGGACCGGCCCTACGAGCAGTACTTC,CASSFWDRPYEQYF
NA,TRBJ2-3,NA,TRBV5-1,TGCGCCAGCAGCTTGGGACAGGTTAGCACAGATACGCAGTATTTT,CASSLGQVSTDTQYF
TRBD1,TRBJ1-2,NA,TRBV7-9,TGTGCCAGCAGCTTAGCTTCGACAGGGGGCTATGGCTACACCTTC,CASSLASTGGYGYTF
NA,TRBJ1-2,NA,TRBV12-5,TGTGCTAGTGGAGACACCGCGGGGGATGGCTACACCTTC,CASGDTAGDGYTF
TRBD1,TRBJ1-1,NA,TRBV29-1,TGCAGCGTGGATCTCGGACAGGGGTACACTGAAGCTTTCTTT,CSVDLGQGYTEAFF
NA,TRBJ2-7,NA,TRBV7-9,TGTGCCAGCAGCTTAGTATCACACCACGAGCAGTACTTC,CASSLVSHHEQYF
NA,TRBJ1-2,NA,TRBV15,TGTGCCACCAGCAGAGGGGACGGCTATGGCTACACCTTC,CATSRGDGYGYTF
NA,TRBJ2-1,NA,TRBV21-1,TGTGCCAGCAGCAAATCGAGCAGCAATGAGCAGTTCTTC,CASSKSSSNEQFF
NA,TRBJ2-7,NA,TRBV29-1,TGCAGCGTTGGGACGACTTACGAGCAGTACTTC,CSVGTTYEQYF
TRBD1,TRBJ2-7,NA,TRBV19,TGTGCCAGTAGTTTAAGGACAGGGGGATCTTACGAGCAGTACTTC,CASSLRTGGSYEQYF
NA,TRBJ2-2,NA,TRBV7-2,TGTGCCAGCAGCTTTCAAGTACCCGGGGAGCTGTTTTTT,CASSFQVPGELFF
NA,TRBJ2-1,NA,TRBV7-3,TGTGCCAGCAGCTTAACTCTAGCTGGGTACAATGAGCAGTTCTTC,CASSLTLAGYNEQFF
NA,TRBJ1-2,medium-sized,TRBV6-1,TGTGCCAGCAGTGAAGGAAGGACAGAGCAAAGCTTC,CASSEGRTEQSF
TRBD2,TRBJ2-3,NA,TRBV5-1,TGCGCCAGCAGCTGGGGACTAGCCTCAGATACGCAGTATTTT,CASSWGLASDTQYF
NA,TRBJ2-3,NA,TRBV30,TGTGCCTGGAGTGTCCTGGGACTTACGCAGTATTTT,CAWSVLGLTQYF
NA,TRBJ1-2,NA,TRBV11-3,TGTGCCAGCAGAACTTCTACAGGACTTTATGGCTACACCTTC,CASRTSTGLYGYTF
NA,TRBJ1-5,NA,TRBV6-1,TGTGCCAGCAGTGAAAGTCAGGGGAGCAATCAGCCCCAGCATTTT,CASSESQGSNQPQHF
NA,TRBJ2-2,NA,TRBV4-1,TGCGCCAGCAGCCAAGAGGGGAGCACCGGGGAGCTGTTTTTT,CASSQEGSTGELFF
NA,TRBJ1-2,medium-sized,TRBV19,TGTGCCAGTAGGCTTCGGGGGCCCTATGGCTACACCTTC,CASRLRGPYGYTF
TRBD2,TRBJ2-1,NA,TRBV19,TGTGCCAGTAGTACCTCTAGGCTAGCGGGAGTTGGAGAGCAGTTCTTC,CASSTSRLAGVGEQFF
NA,TRBJ2-3,NA,TRBV9,TGTGCCAGCAGCCCCCCGGCGGGGGATACGCAGTATTTT,CASSPPAGDTQYF
NA,TRBJ2-1,once,TRBV6-6,TGTGCCAGCAGTTACTCGCACAGGGAGTTAGATGAGCAGTTCTTC,CASSYSHRELDEQFF
NA,TRBJ1-1,NA,TRBV2,TGTGCCAGCAGTGAAGGGGCAGGGGTGAACACTGAAGCTTTCTTT,CASSEGAGVNTEAFF
NA,TRBJ1-1,NA,TRBV29-1,TGCAGCGTTGAACGTCCAGGGGAGGTTTCTGAAGCTTTCTTT,CSVERPGEVSEAFF
NA,TRBJ1-3,few,TRBV5-6,TGTGCCAGCAGCTGGGGAAGAGGATACTCTGGAAACACCATATATTTT,CASSWGRGYSGNTIYF